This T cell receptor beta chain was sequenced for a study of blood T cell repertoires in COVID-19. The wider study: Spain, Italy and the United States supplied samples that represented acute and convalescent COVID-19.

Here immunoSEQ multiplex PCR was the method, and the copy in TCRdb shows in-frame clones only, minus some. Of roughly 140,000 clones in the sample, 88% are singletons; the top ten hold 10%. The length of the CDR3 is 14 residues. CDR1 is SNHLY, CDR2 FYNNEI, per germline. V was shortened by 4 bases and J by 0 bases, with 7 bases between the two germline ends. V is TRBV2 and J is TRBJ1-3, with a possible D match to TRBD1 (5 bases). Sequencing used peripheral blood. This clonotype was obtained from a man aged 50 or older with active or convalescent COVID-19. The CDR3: CASSAGASGNTIYF. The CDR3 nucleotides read TGTGCCAGCAGTGCTGGGGCCTCTGGAAACACCATATATTTT.